These 29 T cell receptor beta chains share one sample of origin, sequenced in a study of OX40 agonist ivuxolimab in advanced cancers. Libraries were prepared by immunoSEQ multiplex PCR; TCRdb keeps only in-frame clonotypes and omits some of them. There are about 15,000 clones in the sample; about 81% occur only once, and over 35% lies in the top ten. This material consisted of CD4+ or CD8+ T cells sorted from blood, taken in a trial of the OX40 agonist ivuxolimab. The origin of the receptors is an adult with an advanced solid tumor such as melanoma, head and neck, liver or kidney cancer.

A single count supports this clone. The chain combines TRBV6-6 with TRBJ1-4; no firm D call. The germline CDR1 and CDR2 sequences are MNHNY and SVGAGI (reference sequence). This CDR3 comprises 13 residues. V lost 2 bases, J lost 4 bases, and 5 bases lay in between. The CDR3 sequence is CASSYHHNEKLFF. CDR3 sequence (DNA): TGTGCCAGCAGTTACCATCATAATGAAAAACTGTTTTTT.

The chain combines TRBV6-5 with TRBJ1-2; D remains unclear. The V gene lost 5 bases and the J gene lost 7 bases, with 8 bases spanning the gap. There are 11 residues in the CDR3. Germline CDR1 is MNHEY and CDR2 is SVGAGI. This chain's CDR3 is CASSGRSGYTF. CDR3 in DNA: TGTGCCAGCAGTGGACGTTCTGGCTACACCTTC.

This clone was seen ten or more times. The V and J genes are TRBV21-1 and TRBJ2-5; the D segment call TRBD1 is taken from the table without a DNA check. TRBV21-1 constitutes a pseudogene. CDR3 length: 11 residues. The CDR3 protein is CASSQYATQYF. The CDR3 region has the DNA TGTGCCAGCTCGCAGTACGCGACCCAGTACTTC.

The chain uses TRBV2 and TRBJ2-7; TRBD2 aligns across 11 bases. J gave up 2 bases and V 6 bases, and 6 bases lay outside the gene matches. Germline lookup yields CDR1 SNHLY and CDR2 FYNNEI. The CDR3 runs 15 residues. The CDR3, as DNA: TGTGCCAGCAGGAATAGCGGGGGGGCCCCCTACGAGCAGTACTTC. It specifies CASRNSGGAPYEQYF.

The rearrangement links TRBV19 to TRBJ2-6; D is unresolved. The CDR3 consists of 13 residues. V lost 5 bases, J lost 1 base, and 3 bases lay in between. In germline, CDR1 is LNHDA, CDR2 SQIVND (reference sequence). In DNA form, the CDR3 reads TGTGCCAGTAGTTCGTCTGGGGCCAACGTCCTGACTTTC. Its translation is CASSSSGANVLTF.

This clone is a singleton in its sample. The chain carries TRBV7-6 and TRBJ1-2, with TRBD1 identical over 8 bases. Germline CDR1 is SGHVS and CDR2 is FNYEAQ. The CDR3 loop spans 13 amino acids. The J segment lost 4 bases and the V segment lost 4 bases, leaving 2 bases of the junction unmatched. CDR3 bases: TGTGCCAGCAGCTCAGGGGGCGGCTATGGCTACACCTTC. It translates to CASSSGGGYGYTF.

This sequence joins TRBV27 and TRBJ2-1, with TRBD1 matching over 8 bases. The germline V gene has CDR1 MNHEY and CDR2 SMNVEV (reference sequence). V gave up 5 bases and J gave up 2 bases; unmatched junction bases: 5. The CDR3 is 15 residues long. This chain's CDR3 is CASSTAGGPYNEQFF. CDR3 bases: TGTGCCAGCAGTACGGCAGGGGGCCCCTACAATGAGCAGTTCTTC.

J is TRBJ2-1 and V is TRBV29-1, with unresolved D. Trimming took off 7 bases at V and 8 bases at J, with 18 bases between the two ends. This CDR3 has 13 amino acids. CDR1 is SQVTM, CDR2 ANQGSEA, per germline. This chain's CDR3 is CSAPFFSFDEQFF. Here the CDR3 DNA reads TGCAGCGCTCCCTTCTTTAGTTTTGATGAGCAGTTCTTC.

The table lists this clone with a count of one. The genes are TRBV4-3 and TRBJ1-2; the match to TRBD1 covers 8 bases. Germline CDR1 reads LGHNA; CDR2 reads YSLEER. The CDR3 is made up of 14 amino acids. J gave up 8 bases and V 2 bases, and 7 bases lay outside the gene matches. In DNA, the CDR3 is TGCGCCAGCAGCCAACAGGACAGGGTGAGAGGCTACACCTTC. It is translated as CASSQQDRVRGYTF.

This rearrangement joins TRBV4-3 to TRBJ2-7; no definite D call. Germline V gene sequence: CDR1 LGHNA, CDR2 YSLEER. V was shortened by 1 base and J by 2 bases, with 15 bases between the two germline ends. The CDR3 is 16 residues long. This CDR3 is CASSQGAGQYPYEQYF. The CDR3 DNA reads TGCGCCAGCAGCCAAGGTGCAGGCCAATACCCCTACGAGCAGTACTTC.

The rearrangement links TRBV27 to TRBJ2-1; D not certain. CDR1 and CDR2 from the germline V gene are MNHEY and SMNVEV (reference sequence). Trimming stripped 4 bases from V and 7 bases from J, with 17 bases between. The CDR3 spans 15 residues. The CDR3 nucleotides read TGTGCCAGCAGTTCTTCCCCGGGTCTAGGGAATGAGCAGTTCTTC. It translates to CASSSSPGLGNEQFF.

This clone has a single count. One end of the junction fails to match germline, which may point to a read error. The chain uses TRBV4-1 and TRBJ2-1, with TRBD1 matching 9 bases. CDR1 and CDR2 (germline): MGHRA, YSYEKL. This CDR3 is built from 18 residues. The CDR3 region is CASSQEGTGFSSSNEQFF. In DNA, the CDR3 is TGCGCCAGCAGCCAAGAGGGGACAGGGTTTTCTTCCTCCAATGAGCAGTTCTTC.

The chain joins TRBV2 to TRBJ2-1; D not certain. This CDR3 is built from 11 residues. V lost 11 bases, J lost 5 bases, and 10 bases lay in between. The germline gives CDR1 SNHLY, CDR2 FYNNEI. CDR3 sequence: CAPLANNEQFF. CDR3 bases: TGTGCCCCCCTGGCGAACAATGAGCAGTTCTTC.

In this sample, this clone turned up a few times. The chain couples TRBV10-3 to TRBJ2-5; 10 bases fit TRBD2. Germline values: CDR1 ENHRY, CDR2 SYGVKD. V shed 6 bases and J 4 bases; nucleotides not matched to a gene: 11. This CDR3 is built from 16 residues. CDR3 in DNA: TGTGCCATCAGGTGGGCTAGCGGGAGAGGGGGAGAGACCCAGTACTTC. Translating gives CAIRWASGRGGETQYF.

The V and J genes are TRBV5-6 and TRBJ1-4; D remains unclear. This CDR3 region has 12 residues. Deletions cut 4 bases from V and 13 bases from J, with 14 bases between. CDR1 and CDR2 from the germline V gene are SGHDT and YYEEEE. CDR3 region: CASSTDTLGLFF. CDR3 nucleotides: TGTGCCAGCAGCACCGACACCCTGGGACTGTTTTTT.

This clone has just one count. This chain joins TRBV7-8 and TRBJ1-3; D is unclear. V was cut by 1 base and J by 0 bases, with 19 bases left in between. The CDR3 is 19 residues long. CDR1 and CDR2 from the germline V gene are SGHVS and FQNEAQ. The CDR3 coding sequence is TGTGCCAGCAGCTTAGAGGCGGCCCCGACGCCCCACTCTGGAAACACCATATATTTT. The encoded protein is CASSLEAAPTPHSGNTIYF.

This clone was found once. The chain joins TRBV6-1 to TRBJ2-7; 8 positions agree with TRBD1. The ends lost 5 bases at V and 5 bases at J; junction bases unmatched: 8. The germline V gene encodes CDR1 MNHNS and CDR2 SASEGT. This CDR3 has 14 amino acids. The CDR3 spells CASSWTGWTDEQYF. For the CDR3, the DNA is TGTGCCAGCAGTTGGACAGGGTGGACCGACGAGCAGTACTTC.

This clone has only one observation. V is TRBV5-5 and J is TRBJ2-7; weak D call: TRBD2 (6 bases). This CDR3 spans 16 amino acids. V lost 0 bases and J 9 bases, leaving 22 bases between the germline ends. Germline V gene data show CDR1 as SGHKS and CDR2 as YYEKEE (reference sequence). CDR3: CASSLGRGSLPRGQYF. The CDR3 DNA follows: TGTGCCAGCAGCTTGGGCCGGGGCAGCCTCCCGCGGGGGCAGTACTTC.

This chain links TRBV14 with TRBJ2-1; D ambiguous. This CDR3 is 13 amino acids long. V was pared by 2 bases and J by 7 bases, with 9 bases between. CDR1 SGHDN and CDR2 FVKESK come from the germline V gene. The CDR3 loop reads CASSQYVRNEQFF. The CDR3 DNA sequence: TGTGCCAGCAGCCAATACGTACGGAATGAGCAGTTCTTC.

V and J are TRBV9 and TRBJ1-1, with D perhaps TRBD1 (6 bases). The CDR3 runs 15 residues. Trimming took 2 bases from V and 0 from J, leaving 11 bases between them. CDR1 is SGDLS and CDR2 is YYNGEE in the germline V gene. In nucleotides, the CDR3 is TGTGCCAGCAGCGTGGGGCAGGGGTTGAACACTGAAGCTTTCTTT. It specifies CASSVGQGLNTEAFF.

As DNA, the CDR3 is TGTGCCAGTAGTTACGAGGGACTAGCCTACGTTACGCAGTTCTTC. Encoded protein: CASSYEGLAYVTQFF. This sequence joins TRBV19 and TRBJ2-1; 9 bases match TRBD2. The CDR3 totals 15 residues. V was clipped by 5 bases and J by 12 bases; unmatched bases: 14. Germline V CDR1 and CDR2: LNHDA, SQIVND (reference sequence).

The CDR3 bases are TGTGCCAGCAGCGTTAAGCTGGGGGCTGAAGCTTTCTTT. This gives the protein CASSVKLGAEAFF. The rearrangement links TRBV14 to TRBJ1-1, with a tentative D call TRBD1 (5 bases). The V and J ends lost 5 bases and 6 bases respectively, with 13 bases between them. Germline V gene lookup returns CDR1 SGHDN and CDR2 FVKESK. The CDR3 is made up of 13 amino acids.

Sample share makes this clone medium-sized (0.01 to 0.1%). The J gene is TRBJ2-7, the V gene TRBV6-1; D gene uncertain. Trimming pared 3 bases from V and 2 bases from J, leaving 8 bases between. The CDR3 runs 13 residues. CDR1 is MNHNS and CDR2 is SASEGT in the germline V gene. The CDR3 protein is CASSDQETYEQYF. In nucleotides, the CDR3 is TGTGCCAGCAGTGATCAAGAAACCTACGAGCAGTACTTC.

J is TRBJ1-4 and V is TRBV15; perhaps TRBD1 as D (5 bases). Trimming took off 5 bases at V and 0 bases at J, with 16 bases between the two ends. The CDR3 sequence is 17 residues long. Germline values: CDR1 LNHNV, CDR2 YYDKDF (reference sequence). For the CDR3, the DNA is TGTGCCACCAGCGGCCGACAGATTTCCTCAACTAATGAAAAACTGTTTTTT. This sequence encodes CATSGRQISSTNEKLFF. The whole variable domain, remainder taken from reference TRBV15 and TRBJ1-4, is DAMVIQNPRYQVTQFGKPVTLSCSQTLNHNVMYWYQQKSSQAPKLLFHYYDKDFNNEADTPDNFQSRRPNTSFCFLDIRSPGLGDTAMYLCATSGRQISSTNEKLFFGSGTQLSVL.

The chain links TRBV4-1 to TRBJ2-7; the match to TRBD1 covers 8 bases. CDR1 is MGHRA and CDR2 is YSYEKL in the germline V gene. V gave up 0 bases and J gave up 5 bases; unmatched junction bases: 9. This CDR3 has 16 amino acids. The chain's CDR3 is CASSQEGTGARHEQYF. The CDR3 nucleotides are TGCGCCAGCAGCCAAGAGGGGACAGGAGCACGACACGAGCAGTACTTC.

Here the CDR3 DNA reads TGTGCCAGCAGCTTAGCCAGGGTGAACACTGAAGCTTTCTTT. Its protein is CASSLARVNTEAFF. The V call is TRBV7-2, the J call TRBJ1-1, with D possibly being TRBD1 (5 bases). The V gene's germline CDR1 is SGHTA and CDR2 FQGNSA. Trimming stripped 0 bases from V and 0 bases from J, with 5 bases between. This CDR3 has 14 amino acids.

The rearrangement uses TRBV5-4 and TRBJ2-3; D unresolved. V was trimmed by 3 bases and J by 4 bases, leaving 15 bases between them. This CDR3 is 15 amino acids long. Germline V lookup: CDR1 SGHNT, CDR2 YYREEE (reference sequence). CDR3 protein: CASSSGPTDADTQYF. CDR3 DNA sequence: TGTGCCAGCAGCTCGGGCCCCACCGATGCAGATACGCAGTATTTT.

This CDR3 reads CASSIALRFVETQYF. The DNA of the CDR3 is TGTGCCAGTAGTATAGCACTGCGATTCGTAGAGACCCAGTACTTC. V is TRBV19 and J is TRBJ2-5, with no clear D. Germline CDR1 LNHDA, CDR2 SQIVND (reference sequence). This CDR3 has 15 amino acids. V gave up 1 base and J gave up 4 bases, with 13 bases separating them.

In this sample, this clone turned up once. This rearrangement joins TRBV10-1 to TRBJ2-2; D is undetermined. CDR1 is WNHNN and CDR2 is SYGVQD in the germline V gene (reference sequence). The germline V and J ends were trimmed by 6 bases and 0 bases, with 8 bases remaining between them. The CDR3 runs to 14 residues. The CDR3 sequence is CASSGPSNTGELFF. Here the CDR3 DNA reads TGCGCCAGCAGCGGGCCTTCGAACACCGGGGAGCTGTTTTTT.